This note documents a single TCR beta chain sequence. Original handling: Using reference gene primer amplification, nucleated cell counts were estimated. Method: immunoSEQ multiplex PCR; TCRdb's copy keeps in-frame clones and lacks some. The V and J calls and clone size come from that table; D and trimming were worked out from the DNA. The sample has 200,000 to 300,000 clones; approximately 84% are singletons. The sample originates from a study of blood T cell repertoires in COVID-19. Across the study: Sample material is recorded as cDNA or gDNA derived from T cells, B-cell-depleted T cells, or PBMCs.

The TCR was taken from a man in his fifties with acute or convalescent COVID-19. The sequencing sample was made of peripheral blood.

Here the CDR3 DNA reads TGTGCCAGCAGCCAAGGGGGACTTCTTGGTGAGCAGTTCTTC. This gives the protein CASSQGGLLGEQFF. The chain combines TRBV3-1 (or the pseudogene TRBV3-2) with TRBJ2-1, with D maybe TRBD2 (6 bases). The V end lost 1 base, the J end lost 9 bases, and 13 bases lay between the germline ends. The CDR3 is made up of 14 amino acids. Germline V lookup: CDR1 LGHDT, CDR2 YNNKEL (reference sequence).